These T cell receptor beta chains were read from a single sample in a study of Ad26.COV2.S vaccination and SARS-CoV-2 variants. TCRdb's copy holds only in-frame clones and misses some; the assay was immunoSEQ multiplex PCR. The table records about 350,000 clones, 65% to 90% of them present only once. The sample in question was peripheral blood, obtained in a trial of Ad26.COV2.S vaccine versus placebo. Receptors were obtained from a person aged 18-65 years who received the Ad26.COV2.S COVID-19 vaccine or a placebo. The CDR3 runs from the conserved cysteine through the conserved F or W. The D gene is left open where the match is weak. Clone sizes are given selectively: once, few, many, or a class where the clone is expanded.

>TRBV7-9|16|few|TRBD2|TRBJ2-1
TGTGCCAGCAGCCCCGCTAGCGGGAGCGTCTACAATGAGCAGTTCTTC
CASSPASGSVYNEQFF
>TRBV28|14|once|-|TRBJ1-2
TGTGCCAGCAGTAGCAGGCGTTTTGGGTATGGCTACACCTTC
CASSSRRFGYGYTF
>TRBV2|10|-|-|TRBJ2-7
TGTGCCACCGGAAGTGTCGAGCAGTACTTC
CATGSVEQYF
>TRBV9|16|-|TRBD2|TRBJ2-3
TGTGCCAGCAGCGTAGACGGCGGGGGGGCGGCAGATACGCAGTATTTT
CASSVDGGGAADTQYF
>TRBV5-5|15|once|TRBD1|TRBJ2-3
TGTGCCAGCAGCTACGGGACAGAAAGCACAGATACGCAGTATTTT
CASSYGTESTDTQYF
>TRBV21-1|16|-|-|TRBJ2-1
TGTGCCAGCAGCAAATTTTGGGGTGTAGCCTACAATGAGCAGTTCTTC
CASSKFWGVAYNEQFF
>TRBV21-1|12|-|-|TRBJ2-7
TGTGCCAGCAGCAAGCGGGGGTACGAGCAGTACTTC
CASSKRGYEQYF
>TRBV7-2|13|once|-|TRBJ2-5
TGTGCCAGCAGCCTGACAAAGAAAGAGACCCAGTACTTC
CASSLTKKETQYF
>TRBV7-2|14|-|-|TRBJ1-5
TGTGCCAGCAGCCAAGGGGAGGGCCATCAGCCCCAGCATTTT
CASSQGEGHQPQHF
>TRBV27|15|-|-|TRBJ2-7
TGTGCCAGCAGTTTATGGGGCGGGATAACCTACGAGCAGTACTTC
CASSLWGGITYEQYF
>TRBV27|13|-|-|TRBJ1-5
TGTGCCAGCAGTTTACGCTGGAATCAGCCCCAGCATTTT
CASSLRWNQPQHF
>TRBV6-4|13|few|-|TRBJ2-2
TGTGCCAGCAGTGCCACAGACACCGGGGAGCTGTTTTTT
CASSATDTGELFF
>TRBV7-2|14|-|-|TRBJ1-2
TGTGCCAGCAGCTTAGGTGGTCAGGGCTATGGCTACACCTTC
CASSLGGQGYGYTF
>TRBV19|15|-|-|TRBJ2-3
TGTGCCAGTACTCCGGACAGAAGTGACACAGATACGCAGTATTTT
CASTPDRSDTDTQYF
>TRBV12-3/TRBV12-4|13|-|-|TRBJ2-3
TGTGCCAGCAGGGTGACAGCCACAGATACGCAGTATTTT
CASRVTATDTQYF
>TRBV7-9|11|once|-|TRBJ2-1
TGTGCCAGCAGCTTAGGATCAGAGCAGTTCTTC
CASSLGSEQFF
>TRBV19|17|-|-|TRBJ2-1
TGTGCCAGTAGTATAGCCCCATCGGGGGGCCCCTACAATGAGCAGTTCTTC
CASSIAPSGGPYNEQFF
>TRBV9|15|-|-|TRBJ2-2
TGTGCCAGCAGCGTAGGGCGATCAGGCTCCGGGGAGCTGTTTTTT
CASSVGRSGSGELFF
>TRBV7-2|16|-|-|TRBJ2-7
TGTGCCAGCAGCTTAGTTTTAGGACAGAGCTCCTACGAGCAGTACTTC
CASSLVLGQSSYEQYF
>TRBV2|17|-|TRBD2|TRBJ2-1
TGTGCCAGCAGTGAAGCGCTTCTGGGGGAGGGCCTAAATGAGCAGTTCTTC
CASSEALLGEGLNEQFF
>TRBV5-1|15|-|TRBD2|TRBJ2-2
TGCGCCAGCAGACCGTCCGGGACTAGATCCGGGGAGCTGTTTTTT
CASRPSGTRSGELFF
>TRBV18|15|-|TRBD1|TRBJ1-4
TGTGCCAGCTCACGGGGACAGGCAACTAATGAAAAACTGTTTTTT
CASSRGQATNEKLFF
>TRBV7-9|14|-|TRBD2|TRBJ2-5
TGTGCCAGCAGCCGACAGACTAGCGAAGAGACCCAGTACTTC
CASSRQTSEETQYF
>TRBV12-5|12|-|-|TRBJ2-1
TGTGCTAGTGGTTTGGAACGAAATGAGCAGTTCTTC
CASGLERNEQFF
>TRBV28|14|-|TRBD1|TRBJ1-1
TGTGCCAGCAGCTCCCGACAGGGGGCCGGTGAAGCTTTCTTT
CASSSRQGAGEAFF
>TRBV7-2|14|-|-|TRBJ2-3
TGTGCCAGCAGCAAGAGAGACTCCACAGATACGCAGTATTTT
CASSKRDSTDTQYF
>TRBV3-1/TRBV3-2|15|once|TRBD2|TRBJ2-2
TGTGCCAGCAGTCCCCGAGCGGGGTACACCGGGGAGCTGTTTTTT
CASSPRAGYTGELFF
>TRBV5-6|15|-|-|TRBJ2-3
TGTGCCAGCAGCTTGGGTCTGGAATTCACAGATACGCAGTATTTT
CASSLGLEFTDTQYF
>TRBV19|14|-|TRBD1|TRBJ2-1
TGTGCCAGTAGTAGAGGACAGGGGAAGGGTGAGCAGTTCTTC
CASSRGQGKGEQFF
>TRBV18|16|-|TRBD1|TRBJ2-1
TGTGCCAGCTCACCAGGGGCGGGACAGGTATACAATGAGCAGTTCTTC
CASSPGAGQVYNEQFF
>TRBV24-1|12|-|-|TRBJ2-1
TGTGCCACCAGTGCGGGGAGTTTTGGTCCGTTCTTC
CATSAGSFGPFF
>TRBV4-2|21|-|TRBD2|TRBJ2-1
TGTGCCAGCAGCCAACCGGACAGGCAGGGACTAGCGGGGGTGCTCTACAATGAGCAGTTCTTC
CASSQPDRQGLAGVLYNEQFF
>TRBV5-1|15|-|TRBD2|TRBJ2-5
TGCGCCAGCAGCTTGTTGGGGAGCGGGAAGGAGACCCAGTACTTC
CASSLLGSGKETQYF
>TRBV7-3|14|-|-|TRBJ2-1
TGTGCCAGCAGCCTGGGCGGGTGGGACAATGAGCAGTTCTTC
CASSLGGWDNEQFF
>TRBV27|15|-|-|TRBJ2-3
TGTGCCAGCAGTTTCCAGCAGGGGATGGCAGATACGCAGTATTTT
CASSFQQGMADTQYF
>TRBV19|15|-|-|TRBJ2-1
TGTGCCAGTAGTTCGCCGGGGAGCTCCTACAATGAGCAGTTCTTC
CASSSPGSSYNEQFF